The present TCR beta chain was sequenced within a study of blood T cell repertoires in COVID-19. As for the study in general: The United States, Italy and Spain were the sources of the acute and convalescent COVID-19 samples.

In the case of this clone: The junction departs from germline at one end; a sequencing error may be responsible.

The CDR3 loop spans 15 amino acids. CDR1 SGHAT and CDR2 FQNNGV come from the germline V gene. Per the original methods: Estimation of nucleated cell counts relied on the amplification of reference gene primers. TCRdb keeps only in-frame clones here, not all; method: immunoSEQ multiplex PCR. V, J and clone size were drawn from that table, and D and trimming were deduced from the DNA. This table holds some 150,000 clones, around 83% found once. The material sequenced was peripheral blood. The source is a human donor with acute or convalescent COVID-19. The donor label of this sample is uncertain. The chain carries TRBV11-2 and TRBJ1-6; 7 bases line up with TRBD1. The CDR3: CASTLDQTGDSPLHF. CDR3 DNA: TGTGCCAGCACCTTAGACCAAACAGGGGATTCACCCCTCCACTTT.